This T cell receptor (beta chain) was identified during a study of metastatic and nonmetastatic thyroid tumors. Study background: Repertoire data that came from the blood and tumor or nodule tissue of malignant and benign thyroid patients were compared. General study results and limits: Reports indicated that malignant thyroid tumors showed significantly higher TCR beta diversity than benign nodules did, in blood and tumor.

TCRdb re-called the PCR reads via MiXCR. The sample contains about 14,000 clones, 32% of which appear only once. No patient received treatment before thyroid surgery. V was pared by 4 bases and J by 8 bases, with 14 bases between. The CDR3 is made up of 14 amino acids. CDR1 and CDR2 from the germline V gene are LGHDT and YNNKEL (reference sequence). This clone was observed at least ten times. What it binds is unknown. The chain is built from TRBV3-1 and TRBJ1-4, with no clear D. The specimen was tumor tissue. This TCR derives from a female donor with papillary thyroid cancer or a benign thyroid nodule (not recorded which). Some clones in this sample may be carry-over from other donors' samples. CDR3 nucleotides: TGTGCCAGCAGCCTGTATAGGGATCGGGAAAAACTGTTTTTT. Amino acids: CASSLYRDREKLFF.